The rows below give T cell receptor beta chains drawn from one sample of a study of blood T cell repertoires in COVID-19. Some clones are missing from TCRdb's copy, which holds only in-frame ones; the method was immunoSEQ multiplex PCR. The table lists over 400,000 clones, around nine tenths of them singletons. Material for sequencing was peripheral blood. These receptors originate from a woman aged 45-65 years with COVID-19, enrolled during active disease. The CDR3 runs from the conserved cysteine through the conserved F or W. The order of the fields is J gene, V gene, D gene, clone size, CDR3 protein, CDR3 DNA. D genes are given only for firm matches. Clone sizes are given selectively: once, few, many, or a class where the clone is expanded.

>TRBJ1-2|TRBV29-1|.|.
CSVTNLGGANYGYTF
TGCAGCGTAACCAATCTGGGGGGGGCAAACTATGGCTACACCTTC
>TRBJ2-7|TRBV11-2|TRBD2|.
CASSSRGESSYEQYF
TGTGCCAGCAGCTCACGGGGGGAGAGCTCCTACGAGCAGTACTTC
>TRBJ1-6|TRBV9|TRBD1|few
CASSPGTANNSPLHF
TGTGCCAGCAGCCCGGGGACAGCAAATAATTCACCCCTCCACTTT
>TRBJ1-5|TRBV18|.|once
CASSSQGNQPQHF
TGTGCCAGCTCATCGCAGGGGAATCAGCCCCAGCATTTT
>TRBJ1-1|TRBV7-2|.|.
CASSLSTGMAEAFF
TGTGCCAGCAGCTTAAGCACAGGGATGGCTGAAGCTTTCTTT
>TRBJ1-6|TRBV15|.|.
CATGSVGGHSSPLHF
TGTGCCACCGGATCGGTAGGGGGTCATAGTTCACCCCTCCACTTT
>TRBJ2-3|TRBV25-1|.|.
CASSEEHPTDTQYF
TGTGCCAGCAGTGAAGAACACCCCACAGATACGCAGTATTTT
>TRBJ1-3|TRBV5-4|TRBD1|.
CASSFKAGGGGNTIYF
TGTGCCAGCAGCTTTAAGGCAGGGGGAGGAGGAAACACCATATATTTT
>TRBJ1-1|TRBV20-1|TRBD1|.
CSARQGTEAFF
TGCAGTGCTCGACAGGGTACTGAAGCTTTCTTT
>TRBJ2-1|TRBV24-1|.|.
CATSRAGKSLDEQFF
TGTGCCACCAGTAGGGCGGGGAAGTCGTTGGATGAGCAGTTCTTC
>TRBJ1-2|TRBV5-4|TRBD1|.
CASSLQGAYGYTF
TGTGCCAGCAGCTTACAGGGGGCATATGGCTACACCTTC
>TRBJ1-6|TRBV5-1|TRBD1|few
CASSQGTGRNSPLHF
TGCGCCAGCAGCCAGGGGACAGGCCGAAATTCACCCCTCCACTTT
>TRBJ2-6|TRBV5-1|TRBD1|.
CASTPGQGFSGANVLTF
TGCGCCAGCACCCCGGGACAGGGTTTCTCTGGGGCCAACGTCCTGACTTTC
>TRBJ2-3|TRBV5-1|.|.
CASSLMGNTDTQYF
TGCGCCAGCAGCTTGATGGGCAACACAGATACGCAGTATTTT
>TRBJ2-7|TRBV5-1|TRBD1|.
CASSLTRGRNEQYF
TGCGCCAGCAGCCTTACCAGGGGGCGAAACGAGCAGTACTTC
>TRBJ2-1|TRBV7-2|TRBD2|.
CASSQQRGFSNEQFF
TGTGCCAGCAGCCAACAGCGGGGCTTTTCCAATGAGCAGTTCTTC
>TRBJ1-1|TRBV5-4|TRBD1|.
CASSLDRGQEAFF
TGTGCCAGCAGCCTCGACAGGGGGCAAGAAGCTTTCTTT
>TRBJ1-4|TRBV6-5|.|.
CASSLNEKLFF
TGTGCCAGCAGCCTTAATGAAAAACTGTTTTTT
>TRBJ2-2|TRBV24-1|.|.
CATSGHGQPNTGELFF
TGTGCCACCAGTGGCCATGGACAGCCGAACACCGGGGAGCTGTTTTTT
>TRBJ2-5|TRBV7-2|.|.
CASSLSTSGSQETQYF
TGTGCCAGCAGCTTATCTACCTCAGGCTCACAAGAGACCCAGTACTTC
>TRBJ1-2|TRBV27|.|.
CASSLDGFYGYTF
TGTGCCAGCAGCCTAGACGGATTTTATGGCTACACCTTC
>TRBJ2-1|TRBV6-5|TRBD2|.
CASSSPGLASNEQFF
TGTGCCAGCAGTTCCCCGGGACTAGCGTCCAATGAGCAGTTCTTC
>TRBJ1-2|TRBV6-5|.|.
CASSPQGNYGYTF
TGTGCCAGCAGTCCTCAGGGGAACTATGGCTACACCTTC
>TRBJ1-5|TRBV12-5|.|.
CASGQAITTGHFNQPQHF
TGTGCTAGTGGTCAGGCAATCACCACCGGACACTTCAATCAGCCCCAGCATTTT
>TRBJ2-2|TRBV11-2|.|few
CASSYFGTGELFF
TGTGCCAGCAGCTACTTCGGGACCGGGGAGCTGTTTTTT
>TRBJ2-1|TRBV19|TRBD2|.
CASTSLAGGGEQFF
TGTGCCAGTACCTCACTGGCGGGGGGTGGAGAGCAGTTCTTC
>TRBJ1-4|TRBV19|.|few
CASSPSLRGHPNEKLFF
TGTGCCAGTAGCCCCAGCCTTCGGGGACACCCCAATGAAAAACTGTTTTTT
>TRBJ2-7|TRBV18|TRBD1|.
CASFRDRGNLERSEQYF
TGTGCCAGCTTCCGGGACAGGGGTAATCTCGAACGATCGGAGCAGTACTTC
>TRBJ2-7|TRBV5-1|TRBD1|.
CASSSRDRGEQYF
TGCGCCAGCAGCTCCCGGGACAGGGGGGAGCAGTACTTC
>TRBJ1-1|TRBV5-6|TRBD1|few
CASSLGTGEAFF
TGTGCCAGCAGCCTCGGGACAGGAGAAGCTTTCTTT
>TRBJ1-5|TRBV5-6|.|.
CASSFWDIYSNQPQHF
TGTGCCAGCAGCTTTTGGGACATCTATAGCAATCAGCCCCAGCATTTT
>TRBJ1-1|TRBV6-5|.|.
CATPDSRGWKAFF
TGTGCCACCCCGGACAGCCGAGGTTGGAAAGCTTTCTTT
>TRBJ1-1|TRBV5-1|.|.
CASSVTERSNTEAFF
TGCGCCAGCAGCGTGACAGAGCGATCGAACACTGAAGCTTTCTTT
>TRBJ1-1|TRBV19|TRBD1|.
CASSSTGFDTEAFF
TGTGCCAGTAGTTCGACAGGGTTCGACACTGAAGCTTTCTTT
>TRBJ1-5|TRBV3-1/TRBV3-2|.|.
CASSQDPPGARNQPQHF
TGTGCCAGCAGCCAAGATCCTCCAGGGGCACGCAATCAGCCCCAGCATTTT
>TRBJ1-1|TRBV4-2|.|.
CASSQDWGGQGNTEAFF
TGTGCCAGCAGCCAAGATTGGGGAGGTCAGGGGAACACTGAAGCTTTCTTT
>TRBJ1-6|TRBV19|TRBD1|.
CASSSTGARNSPLHF
TGTGCCAGTAGTTCAACAGGGGCGAGGAATTCACCCCTCCACTTT
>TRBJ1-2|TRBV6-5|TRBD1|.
CASSRQTGDYGYTF
TGTGCCAGCAGCAGACAGACAGGGGACTATGGCTACACCTTC
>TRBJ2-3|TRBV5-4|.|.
CASSQQGTDTQYF
TGTGCCAGCAGTCAACAGGGAACAGATACGCAGTATTTT
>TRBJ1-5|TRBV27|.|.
CATLNQPQHF
TGTGCCACCCTCAATCAGCCCCAGCATTTT
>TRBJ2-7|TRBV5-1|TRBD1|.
CASSLVGTGDEQYF
TGCGCCAGCAGCTTGGTGGGGACAGGGGACGAGCAGTACTTC
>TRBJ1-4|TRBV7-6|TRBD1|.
CASSADRVTNEKLFF
TGTGCCAGCAGCGCCGACAGGGTAACTAATGAAAAACTGTTTTTT
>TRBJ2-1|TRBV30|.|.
CAWKVQGGHNEQFF
TGTGCCTGGAAAGTACAGGGGGGGCACAATGAGCAGTTCTTC
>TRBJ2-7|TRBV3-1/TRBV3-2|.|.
CASAPRGASYEQYF
TGTGCCAGCGCCCCCAGGGGGGCCTCCTACGAGCAGTACTTC
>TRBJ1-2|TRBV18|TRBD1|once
CASSPGTENGYTF
TGTGCCAGCTCACCAGGGACAGAGAATGGCTACACCTTC
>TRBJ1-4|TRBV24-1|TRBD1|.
CATSEGTGATNEKLFF
TGTGCCACCAGTGAAGGGACAGGGGCAACTAATGAAAAACTGTTTTTT
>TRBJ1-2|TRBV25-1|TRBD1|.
CASGRDRALNGYTF
TGTGCCAGCGGGAGGGACAGGGCATTGAATGGCTACACCTTC
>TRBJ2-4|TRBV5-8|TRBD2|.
CASSKIFGGGPNIQYF
TGTGCCAGCAGCAAGATCTTCGGGGGGGGCCCAAACATTCAGTACTTC
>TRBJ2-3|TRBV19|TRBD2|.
CASSSAGGPRTDTQYF
TGTGCCAGTAGTAGCGCGGGGGGTCCCCGCACAGATACGCAGTATTTT